One and the same sample provided the 4 T cell receptor beta chains below, sequenced in a study of spatial heterogeneity in lung cancer. General study points: Tracking of tumor mutation counts was seen in expanded intratumoral alpha and beta TCR counts.

In TCRdb, the 5' RACE reads were re-called with MiXCR into one record per CDR3 protein. The sample contains over 5,500 distinct CDR3 sequences, 3% to 3.5% of which appear only once. Their recognized antigens are unknown. The sample's time point: sample taken at primary tumor resection. This specimen consisted of lung tumor tissue, obtained at surgery. The receptor set was obtained from a male donor with early-stage non-small cell lung cancer.

This clonotype was seen repeatedly, ten times or more. This sequence joins TRBV7-9 and TRBJ2-1; no definite D call. CDR3 length: 11 amino acids. In germline, CDR1 is SEHNR, CDR2 FQNEAQ (reference sequence). The V and J ends lost 5 bases and 7 bases respectively, with 6 bases between them. CDR3 bases: TGTGCCAGCAGCCGCGGTAATGAGCAGTTCTTC. Its translation is CASSRGNEQFF.

This clonotype was detected many times. The chain employs TRBV4-1 and TRBJ1-2, with D possibly being TRBD1 (6 bases). CDR1 is MGHRA, CDR2 YSYEKL, per germline. V was trimmed by 5 bases and J by 8 bases, leaving 15 bases between them. CDR3 length: 13 amino acids. The CDR3 DNA sequence: TGCGCCAGCAGCTCGGACAGCCTTAGCGGCTACACCTTC. This sequence encodes CASSSDSLSGYTF.

This clonotype was picked up many times. The chain links TRBV6-1 to TRBJ1-4; TRBD1 is a possible D gene (6 bases). This CDR3 region has 16 residues. Trimming cost V 2 bases and J 1 base, with 11 bases left between them. CDR1 and CDR2 (germline): MNHNS, SASEGT. As DNA, the CDR3 is TGTGCCAGCAGTGAATTCGGGGGGCTAACTAATGAAAAACTGTTTTTT. Amino acids: CASSEFGGLTNEKLFF.

Sample share makes this clonotype medium-sized (0.01 to 0.1%). The chain joins TRBV13 to TRBJ2-7, with D uncertain. V was cut by 0 bases and J by 4 bases, with 1 base left in between. Germline V CDR1 and CDR2: PRHDT, FYEKMQ (reference sequence). The CDR3 runs 11 residues. DNA for the CDR3: TGTGCCAGCAGCTTAGGTTACGAGCAGTACTTC. It is translated as CASSLGYEQYF. The whole variable domain, filled in from reference TRBV13 and TRBJ2-7, reads AAGVIQSPRHLIKEKRETATLKCYPIPRHDTVYWYQQGPGQDPQFLISFYEKMQSDKGSIPDRFSAQQFSDYHSELNMSSLELGDSALYFCASSLGYEQYFGPGTRLTVT.